This TCR beta chain was retrieved from a study of T cell repertoires and HLA-DP antigens. Profiling relied on immunoSEQ multiplex PCR, and the TCRdb table lists in-frame clones only, not all of them. The sample yields around 100,000 clones, around 92% seen once. With regard to this clone: What it binds is unknown.

Per germline, CDR1 MDHEN and CDR2 SYDVKM. The V end was cut by 6 bases, the J end by 2 bases, with 9 bases between. There are 13 residues in the CDR3. Sequenced: CD4+ T cells from PBMCs. This sequence joins TRBV28 and TRBJ2-3; D possibly uses TRBD1 or TRBD2 (5 bases each). This receptor was taken from a woman aged 18-29 years in good health and CMV-seronegative. CDR3 DNA sequence: TGTGCCAGCAGACTCGGGACCACAGATACGCAGTATTTT. Residues: CASRLGTTDTQYF.